The source of this T cell receptor beta chain is a study of blood T cell repertoires in COVID-19. Assignment of participants to cohorts was predicated upon participant-reported clinical history. Trimming left V 1 base short and J 11 bases short, with 14 bases between. Germline CDR1 MGHRA, CDR2 YSYEKL. The length of the CDR3 is 13 residues. Sequenced by immunoSEQ multiplex PCR; TCRdb stores in-frame clones only, minus some. This sample has over 200,000 clones; about 89% occur once, and the top ten carry over 7.5%. The sequenced material came from PBMCs or T cells enriched from blood (not recorded which). This chain links TRBV4-1 with TRBJ1-1, with D maybe TRBD1 (5 bases). The source is a man between 40 and 49 years old who had recovered from COVID-19. The chain's CDR3 is CASSQGWGGDAFF. The CDR3 coding sequence is TGCGCCAGCAGCCAAGGGTGGGGAGGGGATGCTTTCTTT.